The text below deals with one TCR beta chain. Specified time point: patch test 1, 2 weeks after DPC sensitization. Treatment specified: therapeutic diphenylcyclopropenone sensitization with weekly scalp DPC. These data are taken from a study of human T cells and chemical hapten exposure. MiXCR was run by TCRdb on the RACE reads, yielding one entry per CDR3 protein. The table includes 75,000 to 90,000 distinct CDR3 sequences, 10% to 13% detected once. CDR1 is SGHNT and CDR2 is YENEEA in the germline V gene. The CDR3 loop spans 16 amino acids. V was pared by 5 bases and J by 7 bases, with 7 bases of the junction left unmatched.

The TCR sequence derives from a woman aged 45-65 years with alopecia areata. Some clones in this sample may be carry-over from other donors' samples. This rearrangement joins TRBV11-3 to TRBJ2-2; 13 bases are shared with TRBD2. Sequenced here: whole blood, sampled in connection with sensitization to the hapten diphenylcyclopropenone (DPC). The chain's CDR3 is CASSPWTSGSGGELFF. The CDR3 DNA is TGTGCCAGCAGCCCTTGGACTAGCGGGAGCGGCGGGGAGCTGTTTTTT.